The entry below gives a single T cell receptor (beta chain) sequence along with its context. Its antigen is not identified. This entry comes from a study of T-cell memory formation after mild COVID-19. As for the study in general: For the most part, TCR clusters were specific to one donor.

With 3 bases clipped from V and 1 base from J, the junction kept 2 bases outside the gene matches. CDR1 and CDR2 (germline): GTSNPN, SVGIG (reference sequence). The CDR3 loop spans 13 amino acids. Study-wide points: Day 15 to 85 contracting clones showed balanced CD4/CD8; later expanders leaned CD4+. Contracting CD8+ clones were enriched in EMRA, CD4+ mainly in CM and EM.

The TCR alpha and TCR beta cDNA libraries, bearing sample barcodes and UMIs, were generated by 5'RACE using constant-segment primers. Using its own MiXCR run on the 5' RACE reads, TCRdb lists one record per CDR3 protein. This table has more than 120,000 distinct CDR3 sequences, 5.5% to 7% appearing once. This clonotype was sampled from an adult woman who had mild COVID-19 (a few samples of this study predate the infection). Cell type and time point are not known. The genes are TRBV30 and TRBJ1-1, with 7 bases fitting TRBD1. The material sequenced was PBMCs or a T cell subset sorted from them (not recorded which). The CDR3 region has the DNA TGTGCCTGGAGGGGACAGCCGAACACTGAAGCTTTCTTT. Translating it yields CAWRGQPNTEAFF.